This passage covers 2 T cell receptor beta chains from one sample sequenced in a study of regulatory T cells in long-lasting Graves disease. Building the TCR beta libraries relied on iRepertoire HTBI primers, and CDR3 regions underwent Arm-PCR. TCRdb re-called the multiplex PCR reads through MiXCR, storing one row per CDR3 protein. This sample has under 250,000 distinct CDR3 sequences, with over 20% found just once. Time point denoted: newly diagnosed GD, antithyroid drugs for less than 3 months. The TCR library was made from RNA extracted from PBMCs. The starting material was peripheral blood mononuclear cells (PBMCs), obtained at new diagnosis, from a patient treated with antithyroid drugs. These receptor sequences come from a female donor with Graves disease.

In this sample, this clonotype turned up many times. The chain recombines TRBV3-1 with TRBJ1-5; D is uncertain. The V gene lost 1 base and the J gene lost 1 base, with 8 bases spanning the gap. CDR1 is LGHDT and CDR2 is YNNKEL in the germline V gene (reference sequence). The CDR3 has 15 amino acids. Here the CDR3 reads CASSQGTASNQPQHF. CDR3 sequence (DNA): TGTGCCAGCAGCCAAGGCACCGCCAGCAATCAGCCCCAGCATTTT.

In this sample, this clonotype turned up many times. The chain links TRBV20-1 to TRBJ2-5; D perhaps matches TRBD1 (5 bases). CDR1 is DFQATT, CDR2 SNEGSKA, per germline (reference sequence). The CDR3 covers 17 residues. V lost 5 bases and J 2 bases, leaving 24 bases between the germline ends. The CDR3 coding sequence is TGCAGTGCTCGTACACCAGGGTCTGGGGATTGGCAAGAGACCCAGTACTTC. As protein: CSARTPGSGDWQETQYF.